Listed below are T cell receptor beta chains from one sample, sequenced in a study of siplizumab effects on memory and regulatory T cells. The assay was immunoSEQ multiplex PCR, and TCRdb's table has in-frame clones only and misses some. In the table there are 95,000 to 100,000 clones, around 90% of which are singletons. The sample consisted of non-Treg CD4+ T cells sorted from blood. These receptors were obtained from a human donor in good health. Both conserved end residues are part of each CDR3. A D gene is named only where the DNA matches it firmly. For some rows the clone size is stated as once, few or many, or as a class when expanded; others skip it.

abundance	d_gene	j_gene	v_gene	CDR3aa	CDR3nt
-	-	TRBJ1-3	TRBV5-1	CASSTDRPSGNTIYF	TGCGCCAGCAGCACAGACAGGCCCTCTGGAAACACCATATATTTT
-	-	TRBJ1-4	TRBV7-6	CASSLGGMFEKLFF	TGTGCCAGCAGCTTGGGAGGGATGTTTGAAAAACTGTTTTTT
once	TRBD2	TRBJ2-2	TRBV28	CASSLLAGGPAGELFF	TGTGCCAGCAGTTTATTAGCGGGAGGTCCGGCCGGGGAGCTGTTTTTT
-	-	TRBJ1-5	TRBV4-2	CASSRIQSGQPQHF	TGTGCCAGCAGCCGTATACAGTCCGGACAGCCCCAGCATTTT
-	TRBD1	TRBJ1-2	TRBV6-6	CASRLDRGTYGYTF	TGTGCCAGCAGACTGGACAGGGGGACCTATGGCTACACCTTC
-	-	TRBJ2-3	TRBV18	CASSPTDRVTDTQYF	TGTGCCAGCTCACCAACCGACAGAGTCACAGATACGCAGTATTTT
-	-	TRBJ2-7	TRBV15	CATSGEEGASSYEQYF	TGTGCCACCAGCGGGGAGGAGGGGGCCAGCTCCTACGAGCAGTACTTC
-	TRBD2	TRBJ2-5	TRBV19	CASSIDGAGEAQETQYF	TGTGCCAGTAGTATAGATGGCGCGGGAGAGGCCCAAGAGACCCAGTACTTC
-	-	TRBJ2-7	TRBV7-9	CASSPQGIFYEQYF	TGTGCCAGCAGCCCCCAGGGTATCTTCTACGAGCAGTACTTC
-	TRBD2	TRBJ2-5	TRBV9	CASSGGLAGGPGYF	TGTGCCAGCAGCGGAGGACTAGCGGGAGGGCCTGGGTACTTC
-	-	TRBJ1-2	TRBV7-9	CASSPGQGYGYTF	TGTGCCAGCAGCCCGGGACAAGGCTATGGCTACACCTTC